This TCR beta chain was recovered during a study of Ad26.COV2.S vaccination and SARS-CoV-2 variants. Notes on the study in general: While placebo recipients had lower spike-specific TCR breadth, vaccine recipients had more.

This CDR3 has 14 residues. Germline V lookup: CDR1 SGHRS, CDR2 YFSETQ. The V end was cut by 3 bases, the J end by 0 bases, with 9 bases between. Treatment of the sample: over 15 received Ad26.COV2.S at low or high dose, single or two shots; roughly five received placebo; per-sample allocation not given. Collection of samples fell on day 63 after the first vaccine or placebo injection. On this clone: Antigen: not known.

Only in-frame clones appear in the TCRdb table, and some are missing; sequencing was by immunoSEQ multiplex PCR. The table includes about 350,000 clones, roughly 91% detected once. The material was peripheral blood, obtained in a trial of Ad26.COV2.S vaccine versus placebo. The J gene is TRBJ1-2, the V gene TRBV5-1; D might be TRBD1 (5 bases). This clonotype originated in a person aged 18-60 years who received the Ad26.COV2.S COVID-19 vaccine or a placebo. This CDR3 reads CASSWGESNYGYTF. CDR3 nucleotides: TGCGCCAGCAGCTGGGGGGAGTCTAACTATGGCTACACCTTC. The whole variable domain, filled in from reference TRBV5-1 and TRBJ1-2, reads KAGVTQTPRYLIKTRGQQVTLSCSPISGHRSVSWYQQTPGQGLQFLFEYFSETQRNKGNFPGRFSGRQFSNSRSEMNVSTLELGDSALYLCASSWGESNYGYTFGSGTRLTVV.